What follows are 13 T cell receptor beta chains derived from one specimen sequenced in a study of T-cell memory formation after mild COVID-19. TCRdb recomputed calls from the 5' RACE reads with MiXCR, one row per CDR3 protein. The sample lists about 340,000 distinct CDR3 sequences; 10% to 15% were seen once. Sequencing input: PBMCs or a T cell subset sorted from them (not recorded which). All receptors derive from a young man who had mild COVID-19 (a few samples of this study predate the infection). Cell type and time point are not known.

This clonotype has only a few counts. The rearrangement links TRBV6-1 to TRBJ1-4, with a tentative D call TRBD1 (5 bases). Germline loops: CDR1 MNHNS, CDR2 SASEGT. Trimming removed 5 bases from V and 0 bases from J, with 13 bases in between. The CDR3 is 16 residues long. CDR3 loop: CASSPWDGATNEKLFF. The CDR3 DNA reads TGTGCCAGCAGTCCCTGGGACGGTGCAACTAATGAAAAACTGTTTTTT.

This chain uses TRBV7-2 with TRBJ2-3; D possibly matches TRBD1 or TRBD2 (5 bases each). Trimming removed 2 bases from V and 4 bases from J, with 16 bases in between. Germline V gives CDR1 SGHTA, CDR2 FQGNSA. This CDR3 contains 16 residues. CDR3 in DNA: TGTGCCAGCAGCTTAAGGGCTAGCTTGGGGGCAGATACGCAGTATTTT. Residues: CASSLRASLGADTQYF. The full variable domain, in which reference TRBV7-2 and TRBJ2-3 provide the parts outside the CDR3, is GAGVSQSPSNKVTEKGKDVELRCDPISGHTALYWYRQSLGQGLEFLIYFQGNSAPDKSGLPSDRFSAERTGGSVSTLTIQRTQQEDSAVYLCASSLRASLGADTQYFGPGTRLTVL.

The chain has TRBV20-1 and TRBJ2-5; D not resolved. The CDR3 totals 13 residues. V lost 1 base and J 5 bases, leaving 11 bases between the germline ends. CDR1 and CDR2 (germline): DFQATT, SNEGSKA (reference sequence). DNA of the CDR3: TGCAGTGCTAGAGGGGTAGCTGGGGAGACCCAGTACTTC. Translated, it gives CSARGVAGETQYF.

The V gene is TRBV7-9, the J gene TRBJ2-2, with D maybe TRBD2 (5 bases). V gave up 6 bases and J gave up 4 bases, with 15 bases separating them. The CDR3 is 15 amino acids. The germline CDR1 and CDR2 sequences are SEHNR and FQNEAQ (reference sequence). The CDR3 DNA follows: TGTGCCAGCAGACCCCACGGCGGGTTCACCGGGGAGCTGTTTTTT. Translated: CASRPHGGFTGELFF.

This clonotype has more than one count but fewer than ten. The chain employs TRBV7-3 and TRBJ1-6, with no clear D. The germline gives CDR1 SGHTA, CDR2 FQGTGA. V was pared by 1 base and J by 0 bases, with 7 bases between. This CDR3 has 16 amino acids. CDR3 region: CASSLRAHSYNSPLHF. For the CDR3, the DNA is TGTGCCAGCAGCTTAAGGGCACACTCCTATAATTCACCCCTCCACTTT.

This clonotype has a handful of counts. The chain couples TRBV7-9 to TRBJ2-3; maybe TRBD2 (5 bases). The germline V gene encodes CDR1 SEHNR and CDR2 FQNEAQ (reference sequence). The V end lost 1 base, the J end lost 2 bases, and 10 bases lay between the germline ends. This CDR3 has 15 amino acids. This chain's CDR3 is CASSLGSGLTDTQYF. DNA for the CDR3: TGTGCCAGCAGCTTAGGCAGCGGCCTCACAGATACGCAGTATTTT.

The gene calls are TRBV12-3 or TRBV12-4 and TRBJ1-6; 8 bases align to TRBD1. The CDR3 is 15 residues long. The V and J ends lost 3 bases and 7 bases, in that order; junction bases with no gene match: 5. This CDR3 reads CASSFQGAGNSPLHF. DNA of the CDR3: TGTGCCAGCAGTTTTCAGGGGGCGGGGAATTCACCCCTCCACTTT.

The V call is TRBV7-2, the J call TRBJ2-1; 10 positions agree with TRBD2. After removal of 5 bases from V and 0 bases from J, the junction contained 10 bases not matched to a gene. CDR3 length equals 18 residues. Germline values: CDR1 SGHTA, CDR2 FQGNSA. The CDR3 nucleotides read TGTGCCAGCAGCCACCTAGCGGGGGCCCTTAGCTCCTACAATGAGCAGTTCTTC. Its protein product is CASSHLAGALSSYNEQFF.

This chain uses TRBV20-1 with TRBJ1-2; TRBD1 matches 7 bases. CDR1 is DFQATT and CDR2 is SNEGSKA in the germline V gene (reference sequence). The CDR3 loop spans 14 amino acids. The V and J ends lost 2 bases and 2 bases, in that order; junction bases with no gene match: 5. CDR3 amino acids: CSARSGTENYGYTF. CDR3 nucleotide sequence: TGCAGTGCTAGATCCGGGACAGAGAACTATGGCTACACCTTC.

The V and J genes are TRBV12-3 or TRBV12-4 and TRBJ2-1, with a weak D call TRBD2 (6 bases). Trimming cost V 3 bases and J 7 bases, with 16 bases left between them. The CDR3 consists of 15 residues. The CDR3 coding sequence is TGTGCCAGCAGTTTTCAGCAGACTAGTGGTAATGAGCAGTTCTTC. Its protein product is CASSFQQTSGNEQFF.

This clonotype was picked up many times. The chain links TRBV20-1 to TRBJ1-4, with D possibly TRBD1 on 6 matching bases. The ends were cut back, 0 bases at V and 8 bases at J, with 16 bases in the middle. The CDR3 extends over 15 amino acids. The germline V gene has CDR1 DFQATT and CDR2 SNEGSKA (reference sequence). CDR3 residues: CSARDWDKTPEKLFF. The CDR3 DNA reads as TGCAGTGCTAGAGATTGGGACAAAACCCCAGAAAAACTGTTTTTT.

This clonotype occurred a few times. The V gene is TRBV6-2 or TRBV6-3, the J gene TRBJ2-1; 10 bases line up with TRBD2. Trimming removed 4 bases from V and 6 bases from J; junction bases left unmatched: 6. Germline loops: CDR1 MNHEY, CDR2 SVGEGT. This CDR3 spans 15 amino acids. The DNA for the CDR3 is TGTGCCAGCAGTTTCCAAAGCGGGGGGGCCAATGAGCAGTTCTTC. It is translated as CASSFQSGGANEQFF.

This clonotype was seen more than once but under ten times. This rearrangement joins TRBV4-3 to TRBJ2-1, with TRBD1 matching 9 bases. The length of the CDR3 is 17 residues. V lost 0 bases to trimming and J lost 3 bases; unmatched junction nucleotides: 6. Germline CDR1 reads LGHNA; CDR2 reads YSLEER. The chain's CDR3 is CASSQDGGDRVYNEQFF. The CDR3 bases are TGCGCCAGCAGCCAAGATGGTGGGGACAGGGTCTACAATGAGCAGTTCTTC.